These 31 T cell receptor beta chains were sequenced from one sample in a study of cytotoxic CD8 clonotypes in ibrutinib-treated CLL. Assay used: immunoSEQ multiplex PCR; TCRdb lists only in-frame clones, some missing. The sample carries 250,000 to 350,000 clones, about 72% recorded once. This material consisted of PBMCs, taken at disease progression, from a patient treated with ibrutinib. These receptors were obtained from a human donor with chronic lymphocytic leukemia.

The chain employs TRBV6-5 and TRBJ1-4, with D tentatively TRBD1 (5 bases). The germline V gene encodes CDR1 MNHEY and CDR2 SVGAGI. V dropped 4 bases and J dropped 6 bases, with 15 bases sitting between them. The CDR3 consists of 15 residues. CDR3 sequence: CASSWRPRDHEKLFF. In DNA, the CDR3 is TGTGCCAGCAGTTGGCGTCCCCGGGACCATGAAAAACTGTTTTTT.

This chain uses TRBV29-1 with TRBJ2-1; unclear D gene. This CDR3 contains 9 residues. CDR1 is SQVTM, CDR2 ANQGSEA, per germline. Deletions cut 3 bases from V and 8 bases from J, with 2 bases between. DNA for the CDR3: TGCAGCGTTGATGATGAGCAGTTCTTC. Its translation is CSVDDEQFF.

This clone showed up just a few times. V gene TRBV6-5 combines with J gene TRBJ1-3, with D perhaps TRBD1 (6 bases). The V end was cut by 2 bases, the J end by 9 bases, with 11 bases between. The CDR3 extends over 13 amino acids. CDR1 is MNHEY, CDR2 SVGAGI, per germline. This CDR3 reads CASSYNTGRTIYF. DNA of the CDR3: TGTGCCAGCAGTTACAACACAGGGCGCACCATATATTTT.

The gene calls are TRBV19 and TRBJ2-3; D perhaps matches TRBD2 (6 bases). Trimming pared 5 bases from V and 1 base from J, leaving 16 bases between. CDR3 length equals 16 residues. CDR1 is LNHDA and CDR2 is SQIVND in the germline V gene (reference sequence). CDR3 nucleotides: TGTGCCAGTAGTGGAGGGTGGGGATGGGGCACAGATACGCAGTATTTT. Translation: CASSGGWGWGTDTQYF. The full variable domain, its missing parts supplied by reference TRBV19 and TRBJ2-3, is DGGITQSPKYLFRKEGQNVTLSCEQNLNHDAMYWYRQDPGQGLRLIYYSQIVNDFQKGDIAEGYSVSREKKESFPLTVTSAQKNPTAFYLCASSGGWGWGTDTQYFGPGTRLTVL.

The chain combines TRBV6-4 with TRBJ1-2; 7 bases fit TRBD1. The V gene's germline CDR1 is MRHNA and CDR2 SNTAGT. This CDR3 comprises 15 residues. The ends lost 6 bases at V and 7 bases at J; junction bases unmatched: 14. The chain's CDR3 is CASRIEQGSGSGYTF. The CDR3 DNA sequence: TGTGCCAGCAGGATAGAACAGGGGAGTGGCAGTGGCTACACCTTC.

As concerns this clone: A junction end diverges from the germline sequence, so it may reflect a read error. The chain has TRBV29-1 and TRBJ2-3; TRBD1 matches at 7 bases. The CDR3 length is 13 residues. CDR1 and CDR2 from the germline V gene are SQVTM and ANQGSEA. The DNA of the CDR3 is TGCAGCGGTGAAGGGACAGACACAGATACGCAGTATTTT. Amino acids: CSGEGTDTDTQYF.

V usage is TRBV5-1 and J usage is TRBJ2-3; 9 bases line up with TRBD2. CDR3 length: 18 amino acids. Germline CDR1 and CDR2: SGHRS and YFSETQ. The junction had 13 bases not matched to a gene; V was cut back by 3 bases and J by 2 bases. Here the CDR3 DNA reads TGCGCCAGCAGCTGGCCGCCTTGGGGCGGGAGGGCCACAGATACGCAGTATTTT. Translated: CASSWPPWGGRATDTQYF.

This sequence joins TRBV10-3 and TRBJ2-5; 13 nucleotides agree with TRBD2. Germline V gives CDR1 ENHRY, CDR2 SYGVKD. The CDR3 is made up of 15 amino acids. The V gene end was trimmed by 2 bases and the J gene end by 13 bases; junction bases not matched to a gene: 10. CDR3 sequence: CAISEPGLAGDPTYF. Here the CDR3 DNA reads TGTGCCATCAGTGAGCCCGGACTAGCGGGGGATCCGACGTACTTC.

The sample holds one count of this clone. CDR3 amino acids: CASSPTTSGTSYEQYF. Written as DNA, the CDR3 is TGTGCCAGCAGTCCCACGACTAGTGGAACCTCCTACGAGCAGTACTTC. The chain joins TRBV27 to TRBJ2-7, with D possibly matching TRBD2 (6 bases). V was clipped by 5 bases and J by 0 bases, with 17 bases between them. The CDR3 contains 16 residues. The germline V gene encodes CDR1 MNHEY and CDR2 SMNVEV (reference sequence).

The rearrangement joins TRBV5-1 to TRBJ2-5, with D maybe TRBD1 (5 bases). Trimming stripped 4 bases from V and 6 bases from J, with 7 bases between. This CDR3 spans 11 amino acids. From germline, CDR1 is SGHRS and CDR2 YFSETQ. CDR3 sequence reads: CASSRGQTQYF. In nucleotides, the CDR3 is TGCGCCAGCAGCAGGGGCCAGACCCAGTACTTC.

The J gene is TRBJ2-7, the V gene TRBV19; D unresolved. The CDR3 has 13 residues. V gave up 1 base and J gave up 10 bases, with 14 bases separating them. Germline V gene lookup returns CDR1 LNHDA and CDR2 SQIVND (reference sequence). As DNA, the CDR3 is TGTGCCAGTAGTATAGGACTGTGGGCTGAACAGTACTTC. This codes for CASSIGLWAEQYF.

The rearrangement links TRBV6-5 to TRBJ1-3, with 8 positions matching TRBD1. The CDR3 length is 16 residues. Trimming removed 0 bases from V and 5 bases from J; junction bases left unmatched: 6. Germline V gene sequence: CDR1 MNHEY, CDR2 SVGAGI. DNA for the CDR3: TGTGCCAGCAGTTACTCAGACAGGGGTGGGAGAAACACCATATATTTT. Translation: CASSYSDRGGRNTIYF.

The rearrangement joins TRBV15 to TRBJ2-7, with 9 nucleotides matching TRBD1. CDR1 LNHNV and CDR2 YYDKDF come from the germline V gene (reference sequence). This CDR3 has 14 amino acids. V dropped 0 bases and J dropped 5; count of bases not matched to a gene: 2. The CDR3 sequence: CATSREQGAHEQYF. DNA of the CDR3: TGTGCCACCAGCAGAGAACAGGGGGCACACGAGCAGTACTTC.

The gene calls are TRBV7-8 and TRBJ2-5; 8 nucleotides match TRBD2. The CDR3 contains 19 residues. The germline gives CDR1 SGHVS, CDR2 FQNEAQ. V lost 1 base, J lost 2 bases, and 15 bases stayed unmatched. The CDR3 DNA follows: TGTGCCAGCAGCTTAGTCGGTCTAGCGGGCCTCCCCACTCAAGAGACCCAGTACTTC. Translating gives CASSLVGLAGLPTQETQYF. Full variable domain (rest looked up from reference TRBV7-8 and TRBJ2-5): GAGVSQSPRYKVAKRGQDVALRCDPISGHVSLFWYQQALGQGPEFLTYFQNEAQLDKSGLPSDRFFAERPEGSVSTLKIQRTQQEDSAVYLCASSLVGLAGLPTQETQYFGPGTRLLVL.

The chain uses TRBV7-2 and TRBJ2-7; D is undetermined. The V and J ends lost 5 bases and 4 bases respectively, with 6 bases between them. Looked up from germline, CDR1 is SGHTA and CDR2 is FQGNSA. The CDR3 is made up of 11 amino acids. The CDR3 loop reads CASSRAYEQYF. The CDR3 DNA reads TGTGCCAGCAGCCGAGCATACGAGCAGTACTTC.

J is TRBJ2-1 and V is TRBV5-1; D is uncertain. CDR1 and CDR2 from the germline V gene are SGHRS and YFSETQ. The CDR3 has 13 residues. Between the trimmed V and J ends, which lost 1 base and 10 bases, there was a span of 12 bases. The CDR3 protein is CASSLMASGEQFF. For the CDR3, the DNA is TGCGCCAGCAGCTTGATGGCCTCCGGGGAGCAGTTCTTC. The complete variable domain, with remaining parts taken from reference TRBV5-1 and TRBJ2-1, reads KAGVTQTPRYLIKTRGQQVTLSCSPISGHRSVSWYQQTPGQGLQFLFEYFSETQRNKGNFPGRFSGRQFSNSRSEMNVSTLELGDSALYLCASSLMASGEQFFGPGTRLTVL.

In nucleotides, the CDR3 is TGCGCCAGCAGCCAAGATTTTGGCGGAAAGATTAATGAAAAACTGTTTTTT. This codes for CASSQDFGGKINEKLFF. V is TRBV4-3 and J is TRBJ1-4, with D hard to call. Germline V lookup: CDR1 LGHNA, CDR2 YSLEER. V lost 0 bases to trimming and J lost 4 bases, with 15 bases between them. The CDR3 contains 17 residues.

The rearrangement links TRBV9 to TRBJ2-1; D might be TRBD1 or TRBD2, each matching 5 bases. V was clipped by 0 bases and J by 9 bases, with 13 bases between them. CDR3 size: 14 residues. Germline loops: CDR1 SGDLS, CDR2 YYNGEE. The CDR3 nucleotides are TGTGCCAGCAGCGTAGCCGGGTGGGGGATTGAGCAGTTCTTC. Translation gives CASSVAGWGIEQFF.

This chain connects TRBV13 to TRBJ2-2; D gene ambiguous. Trimming pared 6 bases from V and 7 bases from J, leaving 12 bases between. The CDR3 runs 13 residues. Germline values: CDR1 PRHDT, CDR2 FYEKMQ (reference sequence). The CDR3 here is CASRREDHGELFF. Here the CDR3 DNA reads TGTGCCAGCAGACGAGAGGATCACGGGGAGCTGTTTTTT.

The rearrangement links TRBV11-2 to TRBJ1-6; no reliable D call. V lost 0 bases and J 10 bases, leaving 13 bases between the germline ends. The germline gives CDR1 SGHAT, CDR2 FQNNGV. This CDR3 comprises 15 residues. The CDR3 spells CASSLDGWDGSPLHF. In nucleotides, the CDR3 is TGTGCCAGCAGCTTAGATGGATGGGATGGGTCACCCCTCCACTTT.

The V and J genes are TRBV5-4 and TRBJ2-7; tentatively, D is TRBD1 or TRBD2 (6 bases each). The V and J ends lost 4 bases and 5 bases respectively, with 22 bases between them. CDR1 is SGHNT, CDR2 YYREEE, per germline (reference sequence). This CDR3 has 16 amino acids. CDR3 loop: CASSALRRRGEDEQYF. Written as DNA, the CDR3 is TGTGCCAGCAGCGCCCTCAGAAGAAGGGGGGAGGACGAGCAGTACTTC. The full variable domain, with the rest looked up from reference TRBV5-4 and TRBJ2-7, is ETGVTQSPTHLIKTRGQQVTLRCSSQSGHNTVSWYQQALGQGPQFIFQYYREEENGRGNFPPRFSGLQFPNYSSELNVNALELDDSALYLCASSALRRRGEDEQYFGPGTRLTVT.

This chain uses TRBV27 with TRBJ2-7, with TRBD1 matching 7 bases. CDR1 is MNHEY and CDR2 is SMNVEV in the germline V gene (reference sequence). The CDR3 has 13 amino acids. Unmatched junction bases numbered 4, after V lost 6 bases and J lost 2 bases. The CDR3 reads CASSRDRAYEQYF. CDR3 bases: TGTGCCAGCAGCCGGGACAGAGCCTACGAGCAGTACTTC.

This chain uses TRBV5-6 with TRBJ2-3; 8 bases match TRBD2. The CDR3 runs to 15 residues. Germline-derived CDR1 and CDR2 are SGHDT and YYEEEE. V was clipped by 2 bases and J by 0 bases; unmatched bases: 2. The CDR3 DNA reads TGTGCCAGCAGCTTCGGCGGGGGGAGCACAGATACGCAGTATTTT. This codes for CASSFGGGSTDTQYF.

Details on this clone: The sample contains more than one DNA sequence encoding this CDR3. V and J are TRBV18 and TRBJ2-2, with D unresolved. The CDR3 is 15 residues long. Trimming left V 5 bases short and J 3 bases short, with 13 bases between. Germline V CDR1 and CDR2: KGHSH, LQKENI. CDR3 nucleotide sequence: TGTGCCAGCTCAGCAGGACCCACGGACACCGGGGAGCTGTTTTTT. Protein sequence: CASSAGPTDTGELFF.

This chain joins TRBV29-1 and TRBJ1-2, with 9 bases fitting TRBD1. Germline V gene lookup returns CDR1 SQVTM and CDR2 ANQGSEA. CDR3 length equals 11 residues. V lost 7 bases to trimming and J lost 6 bases; unmatched junction nucleotides: 3. This CDR3 reads CSAGTGNGYTF. In nucleotides, the CDR3 is TGCAGCGCCGGGACAGGGAATGGCTACACCTTC. Looking up the rest from reference TRBV29-1 and TRBJ1-2 gives the full variable domain: SAVISQKPSRDICQRGTSLTIQCQVDSQVTMMFWYRQQPGQSLTLIATANQGSEATYESGFVIDKFPISRPNLTFSTLTVSNMSPEDSSIYLCSAGTGNGYTFGSGTRLTVV.

Worth noting for this clone: Mismatch with germline at one junction end may stem from a read error. The V and J genes are TRBV5-1 and TRBJ2-5; D is unresolved. The germline V gene has CDR1 SGHRS and CDR2 YFSETQ. CDR3 length equals 12 residues. The CDR3: CASRRTQEAQYF. CDR3 bases: TGCGCCAGCAGAAGGACGCAAGAGGCCCAGTACTTC. Combining the CDR3 with reference TRBV5-1 and TRBJ2-5 gives the whole variable domain KAGVTQTPRYLIKTRGQQVTLSCSPISGHRSVSWYQQTPGQGLQFLFEYFSETQRNKGNFPGRFSGRQFSNSRSEMNVSTLELGDSALYLCASRRTQEAQYFGPGTRLLVL.

The chain carries TRBV10-3 and TRBJ1-2; possibly TRBD1 for D (5 bases). CDR3 length equals 13 residues. Germline-derived CDR1 and CDR2 are ENHRY and SYGVKD. V lost 3 bases, J lost 4 bases, and 9 bases lay in between. CDR3 sequence (DNA): TGTGCCATCAGTGATCAGACAGCCTATGGCTACACCTTC. Amino acid sequence: CAISDQTAYGYTF.

The V gene is TRBV13, the J gene TRBJ2-3, with 16 nucleotides matching TRBD2. Trimming removed 7 bases from V and 1 base from J; junction bases left unmatched: 11. CDR3 length equals 19 residues. The germline CDR1 and CDR2 sequences are PRHDT and FYEKMQ (reference sequence). The CDR3 spells CASKLSGTSGGARTDTQYF. In nucleotides, the CDR3 is TGTGCCAGCAAACTATCCGGGACTAGCGGGGGGGCCCGCACAGATACGCAGTATTTT.

The chain joins TRBV7-9 to TRBJ2-3, with a possible D match to TRBD2 (6 bases). V was cut by 2 bases and J by 2 bases, with 14 bases left in between. Germline V gene data show CDR1 as SEHNR and CDR2 as FQNEAQ (reference sequence). The CDR3 is 16 residues long. The CDR3 DNA reads as TGTGCCAGCAGCTTATTATCGGGAGTGAACACAGATACGCAGTATTTT. As protein: CASSLLSGVNTDTQYF.

This clone was observed a single time. This rearrangement joins TRBV18 to TRBJ2-1; tentatively, D is TRBD2 (5 bases). The germline gives CDR1 KGHSH, CDR2 LQKENI. Trimming removed 5 bases at V and 4 bases at J, with 15 bases between. The CDR3 has 15 residues. CDR3 nucleotide sequence: TGTGCCAGCTCAAAGGCGGGCCCCCTTTACAATGAGCAGTTCTTC. Encoded protein: CASSKAGPLYNEQFF.

The chain combines TRBV9 with TRBJ1-2; no reliable D call. Germline CDR1 and CDR2: SGDLS and YYNGEE. V was cut by 2 bases and J by 4 bases, with 9 bases left in between. The CDR3 is 13 amino acids. The chain's CDR3 is CASSVWDGYGYTF. The CDR3 region has the DNA TGTGCCAGCAGCGTCTGGGATGGCTATGGCTACACCTTC.